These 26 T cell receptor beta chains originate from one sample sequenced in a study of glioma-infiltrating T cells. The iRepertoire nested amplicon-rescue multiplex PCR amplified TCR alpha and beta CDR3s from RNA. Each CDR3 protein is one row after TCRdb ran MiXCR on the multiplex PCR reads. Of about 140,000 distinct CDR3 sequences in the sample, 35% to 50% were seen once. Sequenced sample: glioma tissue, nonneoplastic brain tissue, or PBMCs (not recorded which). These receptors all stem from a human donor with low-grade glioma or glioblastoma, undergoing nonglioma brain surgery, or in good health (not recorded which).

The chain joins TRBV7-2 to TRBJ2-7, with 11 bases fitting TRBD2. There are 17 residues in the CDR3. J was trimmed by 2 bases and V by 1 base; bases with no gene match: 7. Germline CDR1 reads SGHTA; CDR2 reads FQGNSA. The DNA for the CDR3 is TGTGCCAGCAGCTTAGAAGTGACTAGCGGGATCGCCTACGAGCAGTACTTC. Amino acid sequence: CASSLEVTSGIAYEQYF.

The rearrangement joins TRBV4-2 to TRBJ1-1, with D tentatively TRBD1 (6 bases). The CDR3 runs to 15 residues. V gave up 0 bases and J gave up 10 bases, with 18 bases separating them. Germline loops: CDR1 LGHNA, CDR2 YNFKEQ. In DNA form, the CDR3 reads TGTGCCAGCAGCCAAGATAGACCCCAGGGGAGGGTAGCTTTCTTT. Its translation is CASSQDRPQGRVAFF.

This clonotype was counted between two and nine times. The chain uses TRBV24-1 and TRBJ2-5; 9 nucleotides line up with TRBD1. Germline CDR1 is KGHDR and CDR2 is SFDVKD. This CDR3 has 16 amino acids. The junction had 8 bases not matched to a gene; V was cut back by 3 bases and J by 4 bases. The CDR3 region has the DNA TGTGCCACCAGTGATATTACAGGGGGCCAAGGAGAGACCCAGTACTTC. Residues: CATSDITGGQGETQYF.

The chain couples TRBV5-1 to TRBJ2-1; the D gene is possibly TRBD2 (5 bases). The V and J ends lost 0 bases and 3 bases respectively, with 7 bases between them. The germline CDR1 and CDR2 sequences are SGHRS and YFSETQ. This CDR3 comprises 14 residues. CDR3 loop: CASSLAGIYNEQFF. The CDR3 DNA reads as TGCGCCAGCAGCTTGGCCGGGATCTACAATGAGCAGTTCTTC.

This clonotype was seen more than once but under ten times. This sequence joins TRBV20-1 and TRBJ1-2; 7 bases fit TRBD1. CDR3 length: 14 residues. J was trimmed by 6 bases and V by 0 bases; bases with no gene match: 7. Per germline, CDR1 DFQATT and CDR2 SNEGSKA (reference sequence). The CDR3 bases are TGCAGTGCTAGAGATACTGACAGGGTAGATGGCTACACCTTC. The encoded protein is CSARDTDRVDGYTF.

CDR3 loop: CASSDGSGIYNEQFF. CDR3 in DNA: TGTGCCAGCAGTGATGGGTCAGGGATCTACAATGAGCAGTTCTTC. This chain links TRBV27 with TRBJ2-1; TRBD1 is a possible D gene (5 bases). Germline-derived CDR1 and CDR2 are MNHEY and SMNVEV (reference sequence). V gave up 5 bases and J gave up 3 bases, with 14 bases separating them. The CDR3 covers 15 residues.

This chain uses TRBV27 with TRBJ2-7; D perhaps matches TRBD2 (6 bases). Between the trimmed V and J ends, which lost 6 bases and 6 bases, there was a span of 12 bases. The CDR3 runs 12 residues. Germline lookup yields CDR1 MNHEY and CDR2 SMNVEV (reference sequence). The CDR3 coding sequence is TGTGCCAGCAGATTCCCGGAGGGCGAGCAGTACTTC. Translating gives CASRFPEGEQYF.

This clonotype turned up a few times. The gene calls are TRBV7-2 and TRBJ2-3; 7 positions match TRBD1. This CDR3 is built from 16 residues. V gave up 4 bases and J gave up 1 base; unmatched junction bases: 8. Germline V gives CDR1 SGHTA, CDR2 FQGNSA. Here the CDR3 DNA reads TGTGCCAGCAGCTCGACAGGGAATGAGGGCACAGATACGCAGTATTTT. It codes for CASSSTGNEGTDTQYF.

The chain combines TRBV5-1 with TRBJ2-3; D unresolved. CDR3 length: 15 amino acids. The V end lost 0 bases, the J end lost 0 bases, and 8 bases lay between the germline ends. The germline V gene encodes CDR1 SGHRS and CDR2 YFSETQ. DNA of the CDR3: TGCGCCAGCAGCTTGGCCGTACCTAGCACAGATACGCAGTATTTT. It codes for CASSLAVPSTDTQYF.

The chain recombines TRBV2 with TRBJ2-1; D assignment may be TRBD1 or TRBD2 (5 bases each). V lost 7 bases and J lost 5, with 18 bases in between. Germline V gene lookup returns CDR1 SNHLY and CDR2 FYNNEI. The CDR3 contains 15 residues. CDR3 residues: CASKGEPGPNNEQFF. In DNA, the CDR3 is TGTGCCAGCAAAGGAGAACCGGGGCCAAACAATGAGCAGTTCTTC.

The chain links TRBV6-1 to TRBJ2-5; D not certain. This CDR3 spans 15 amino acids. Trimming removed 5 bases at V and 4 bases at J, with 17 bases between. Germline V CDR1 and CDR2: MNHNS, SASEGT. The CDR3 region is CASSPGSLQRETQYF. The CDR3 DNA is TGTGCCAGCAGTCCAGGATCCCTCCAACGAGAGACCCAGTACTTC.

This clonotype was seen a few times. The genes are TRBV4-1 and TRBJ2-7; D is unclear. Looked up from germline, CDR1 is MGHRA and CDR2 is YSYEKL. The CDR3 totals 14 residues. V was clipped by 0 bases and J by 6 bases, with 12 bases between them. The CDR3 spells CASSQEEAPSEQYF. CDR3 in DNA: TGCGCCAGCAGCCAAGAAGAGGCACCTAGCGAGCAGTACTTC.

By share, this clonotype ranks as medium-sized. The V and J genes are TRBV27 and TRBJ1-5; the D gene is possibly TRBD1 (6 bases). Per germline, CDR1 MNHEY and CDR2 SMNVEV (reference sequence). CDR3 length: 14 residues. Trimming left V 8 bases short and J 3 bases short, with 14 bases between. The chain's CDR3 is CASSPQGPNQPQHF. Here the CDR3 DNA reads TGTGCCAGCTCACCACAGGGCCCCAATCAGCCCCAGCATTTT.

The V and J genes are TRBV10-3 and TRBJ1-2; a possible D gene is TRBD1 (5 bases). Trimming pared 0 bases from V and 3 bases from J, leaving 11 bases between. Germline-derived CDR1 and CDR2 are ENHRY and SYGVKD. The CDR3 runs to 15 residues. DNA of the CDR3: TGTGCCATCAGTGAGTCGTTGTTACAGGACTATGGCTACACCTTC. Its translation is CAISESLLQDYGYTF.

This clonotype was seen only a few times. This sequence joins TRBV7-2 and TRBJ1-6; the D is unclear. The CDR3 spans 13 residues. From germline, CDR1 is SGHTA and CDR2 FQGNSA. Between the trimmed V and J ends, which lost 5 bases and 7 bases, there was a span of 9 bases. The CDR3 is CASSRNRNSPLHF. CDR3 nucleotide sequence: TGTGCCAGCAGCCGCAACAGAAATTCACCCCTCCACTTT.

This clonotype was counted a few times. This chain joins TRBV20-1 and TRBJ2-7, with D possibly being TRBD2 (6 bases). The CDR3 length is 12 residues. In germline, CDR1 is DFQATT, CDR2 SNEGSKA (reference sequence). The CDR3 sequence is CRARTNAYEQYF. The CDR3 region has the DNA TGCAGAGCGAGGACTAACGCCTACGAGCAGTACTTC.

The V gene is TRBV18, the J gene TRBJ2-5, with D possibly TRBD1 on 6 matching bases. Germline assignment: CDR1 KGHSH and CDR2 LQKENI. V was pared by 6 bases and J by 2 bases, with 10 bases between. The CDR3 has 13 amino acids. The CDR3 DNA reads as TGTGCCAGCTCCCGGGACACACAAGAGACCCAGTACTTC. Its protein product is CASSRDTQETQYF. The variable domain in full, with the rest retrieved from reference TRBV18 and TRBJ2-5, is NAGVMQNPRHLVRRRGQEARLRCSPMKGHSHVYWYRQLPEEGLKFMVYLQKENIIDESGMPKERFSAEFPKEGPSILRIQQVVRGDSAAYFCASSRDTQETQYFGPGTRLLVL.

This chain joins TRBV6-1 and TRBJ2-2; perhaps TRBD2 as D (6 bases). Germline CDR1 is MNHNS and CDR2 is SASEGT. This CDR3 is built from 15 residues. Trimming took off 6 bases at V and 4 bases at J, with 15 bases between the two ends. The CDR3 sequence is CASRPPGVGTGELFF. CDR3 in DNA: TGTGCCAGCAGACCTCCGGGGGTGGGCACCGGGGAGCTGTTTTTT.

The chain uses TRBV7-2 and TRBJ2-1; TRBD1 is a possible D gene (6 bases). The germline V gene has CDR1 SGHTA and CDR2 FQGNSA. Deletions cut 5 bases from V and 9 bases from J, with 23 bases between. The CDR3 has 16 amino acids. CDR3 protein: CASSIASGTPTIEQFF. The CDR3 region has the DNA TGTGCCAGCAGCATTGCTTCCGGGACACCGACAATTGAGCAGTTCTTC.

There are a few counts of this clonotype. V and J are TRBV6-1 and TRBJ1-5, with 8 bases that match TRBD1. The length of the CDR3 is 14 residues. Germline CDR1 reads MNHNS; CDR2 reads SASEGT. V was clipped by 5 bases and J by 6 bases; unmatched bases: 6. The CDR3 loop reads CASSLDREVQPQHF. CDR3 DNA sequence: TGTGCCAGCAGTCTGGACAGGGAGGTTCAGCCCCAGCATTTT.

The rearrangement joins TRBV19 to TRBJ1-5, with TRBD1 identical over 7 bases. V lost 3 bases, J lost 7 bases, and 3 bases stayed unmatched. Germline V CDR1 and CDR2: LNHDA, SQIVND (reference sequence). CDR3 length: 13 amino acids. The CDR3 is CASSMEGGQPQHF. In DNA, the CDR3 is TGTGCCAGTAGTATGGAAGGGGGCCAGCCCCAGCATTTT.

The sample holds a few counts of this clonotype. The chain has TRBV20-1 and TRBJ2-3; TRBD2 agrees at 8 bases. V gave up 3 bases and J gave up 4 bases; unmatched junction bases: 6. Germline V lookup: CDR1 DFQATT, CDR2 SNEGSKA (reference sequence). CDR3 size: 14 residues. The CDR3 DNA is TGCAGTGCTAGCGGGAGGGCCGGGGCAGATACGCAGTATTTT. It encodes CSASGRAGADTQYF.

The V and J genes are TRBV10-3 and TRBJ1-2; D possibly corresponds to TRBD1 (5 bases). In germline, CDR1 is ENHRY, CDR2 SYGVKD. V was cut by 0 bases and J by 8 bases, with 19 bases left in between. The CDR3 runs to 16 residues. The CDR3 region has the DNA TGTGCCATCAGTGAGTCGTCGGGTCGGCAGGGCAACGGCTACACCTTC. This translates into CAISESSGRQGNGYTF.

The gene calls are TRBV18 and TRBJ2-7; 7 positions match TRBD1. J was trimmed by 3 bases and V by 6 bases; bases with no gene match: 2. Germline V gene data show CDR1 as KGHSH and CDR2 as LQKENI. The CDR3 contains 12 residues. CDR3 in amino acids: CASSAGGYEQYF. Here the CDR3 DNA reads TGTGCCAGCTCGGCAGGGGGCTACGAGCAGTACTTC.

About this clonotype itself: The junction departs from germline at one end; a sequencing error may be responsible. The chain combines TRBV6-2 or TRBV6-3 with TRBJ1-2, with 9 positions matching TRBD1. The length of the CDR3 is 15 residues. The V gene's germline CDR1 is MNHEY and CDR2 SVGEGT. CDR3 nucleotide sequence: TGTGCCAGCAGGCCACCACAGGGGGCAGGAAATGGCTACGCCTTC. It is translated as CASRPPQGAGNGYAF.

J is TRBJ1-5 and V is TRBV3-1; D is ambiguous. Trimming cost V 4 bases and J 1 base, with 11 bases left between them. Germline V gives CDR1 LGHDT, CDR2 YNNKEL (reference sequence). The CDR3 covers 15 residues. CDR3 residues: CASSPFGGSNQPQHF. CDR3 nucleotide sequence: TGTGCCAGCAGCCCTTTTGGAGGAAGCAATCAGCCCCAGCATTTT.